Presented here are 2 T cell receptor beta chains from one specimen sequenced in a study of cytomegalovirus exposure and HLA in healthy donors. Libraries were prepared by immunoSEQ multiplex PCR; TCRdb keeps only in-frame clonotypes and omits some of them. This sample has roughly 140,000 clones, with approximately 91% found just once. Specimen: PBMCs. The receptors were gathered from a woman aged 18-29 years in good health and CMV-seropositive.

This rearrangement joins TRBV19 to TRBJ2-3; 13 bases fit TRBD2. CDR1 and CDR2 (germline): LNHDA, SQIVND (reference sequence). This CDR3 spans 18 amino acids. V lost 5 bases, J lost 0 bases, and 8 bases stayed unmatched. CDR3 region: CASSGGLAGHPSTDTQYF. CDR3 in DNA: TGTGCCAGTAGTGGGGGACTAGCGGGACATCCTAGCACAGATACGCAGTATTTT. Together with reference TRBV19 and TRBJ2-3, the CDR3 gives the full variable domain: DGGITQSPKYLFRKEGQNVTLSCEQNLNHDAMYWYRQDPGQGLRLIYYSQIVNDFQKGDIAEGYSVSREKKESFPLTVTSAQKNPTAFYLCASSGGLAGHPSTDTQYFGPGTRLTVL.

This clone was observed once. The chain couples TRBV5-4 to TRBJ2-5, with 12 bases that match TRBD2. Germline V lookup: CDR1 SGHNT, CDR2 YYREEE (reference sequence). The V and J ends lost 0 bases and 5 bases, in that order; junction bases with no gene match: 5. The CDR3 contains 16 residues. The CDR3 is CASSLASGRARETQYF. As DNA, the CDR3 is TGTGCCAGCAGCTTGGCTAGCGGGAGGGCCAGGGAGACCCAGTACTTC.